The entry below gives a single T cell receptor beta chain sequence along with its context. TCRdb's table, derived via immunoSEQ multiplex PCR, lists solely in-frame clones and lacks some. The table includes about 67,000 clones, more than 85% detected once. The sample originates from a study of T cell changes during pregnancy in multiple sclerosis. V gave up 6 bases and J gave up 2 bases; unmatched junction bases: 16. The germline gives CDR1 GTSNPN, CDR2 SVGIG (reference sequence). The CDR3 is made up of 17 amino acids. This sequence joins TRBV30 and TRBJ1-5; 7 bases line up with TRBD1. The origin of this receptor is a female donor with multiple sclerosis, enrolled in a pregnancy study. Sample: peripheral blood, taken in the second trimester of pregnancy. The CDR3 here is CACATGQATWGNQPQHF. The DNA for the CDR3 is TGTGCCTGTGCGACAGGACAGGCAACTTGGGGCAATCAGCCCCAGCATTTT.